This TCR beta chain was documented in a study of control samples from healthy donors and cancer patients. CDR1 MNHEY and CDR2 SMNVEV come from the germline V gene (reference sequence). The CDR3 runs 14 residues. Germline trimming cut 6 bases from V and 1 base from J; bases unmatched to any gene: 1. Only in-frame clones appear in the TCRdb table, and some are missing; sequencing was by immunoSEQ multiplex PCR. The table lists more than 85,000 clones, just over 90% of them singletons. In this sample, this clone turned up once. This same CDR3 is encoded by further DNA sequences in the sample. This chain connects TRBV27 to TRBJ1-5; 9 bases match TRBD1. This TCR was sampled from a human donor in good health. The donor label of this sample is uncertain. The sequenced sample was blood. CDR3 sequence reads: CASRQGASNQPQHF. The CDR3 nucleotides read TGTGCCAGCAGACAGGGGGCCAGCAATCAGCCCCAGCATTTT.